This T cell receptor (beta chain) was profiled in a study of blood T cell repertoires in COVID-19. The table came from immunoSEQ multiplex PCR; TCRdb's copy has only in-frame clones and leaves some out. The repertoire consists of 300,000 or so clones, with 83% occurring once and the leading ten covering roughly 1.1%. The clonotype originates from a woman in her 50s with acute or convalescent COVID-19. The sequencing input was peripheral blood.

CDR3 sequence (DNA): TGTGCCTCAAGCCAGACAAACTATGGCTACACCTTC. Its protein product is CASSQTNYGYTF. The chain combines TRBV6-5 with TRBJ1-2; D is undetermined. The CDR3 is 12 residues long. Germline values: CDR1 MNHEY, CDR2 SVGAGI. The V gene lost 11 bases and the J gene lost 2 bases, with 12 bases spanning the gap.